This T cell receptor (beta chain) was identified during a study of CD8 T cells in Susac syndrome. For the study at large: Among the Susac syndrome patients sequenced, five or six had active disease and eight or nine were in remission.

Reverse transcription of about 0.45 to 1 ug RNA was carried out with random hexamers. TCRdb independently ran MiXCR on the immunoSEQ multiplex PCR reads; one entry per CDR3 protein. The sample has approximately 79,000 distinct CDR3 sequences, 85% to 95% seen once. With regard to this clonotype: The antigen remains undetermined.

Under recently defined diagnostic criteria, the patients with Susac syndrome qualified as having definite or probable disease. General study results and limits: Across the total CD8+ repertoires, sixteen Susac-specific public clones were found. The CD8+ TEMRA repertoires yielded five such clones.

CDR3 length equals 13 residues. V dropped 5 bases and J dropped 8 bases, with 16 bases sitting between them. Germline CDR1 reads SQVTM; CDR2 reads ANQGSEA. Sequencing was carried out using CD8+ T cells from PBMCs. This chain joins TRBV29-1 and TRBJ2-1; D may be TRBD2 (6 bases). This TCR derives from a human donor with Susac syndrome. This chain's CDR3 is CSVLGLMIDEQFF. In DNA form, the CDR3 reads TGCAGCGTTCTAGGACTAATGATTGATGAGCAGTTCTTC.